Detailed here is one T cell receptor beta chain. Its matching antigen is unknown. Assembly of TCR beta libraries relied on iRepertoire HTBI primers together with Arm-PCR of CDR3 regions. One entry per CDR3 protein, called by TCRdb with MiXCR from the multiplex PCR reads. The table has approximately 440,000 distinct CDR3 sequences, 15% to 20% seen once. The sample comes from a study of regulatory T cells in long-lasting Graves disease. Study results and limitations: Owing to a sample size that was small, accuracy may have been reduced. Persistent cases favored TRBV28, TRBJ1-2 and TRBJ2-5.

Looked up from germline, CDR1 is SGHTA and CDR2 is FQGTGA. The CDR3 contains 14 residues. Trimming cost V 6 bases and J 10 bases, with 19 bases left between them. The time point is: newly diagnosed GD, antithyroid drugs for less than 3 months. Following extraction of RNA from PBMCs, that RNA was used to make the TCR library. The same sample was also studied in work on T cells in Graves' hyperthyroidism and ophthalmopathy. This second study notes: Uncontrolled infection, other autoimmune disease, pregnancy or lactation excluded patients.

V gene TRBV7-3 combines with J gene TRBJ2-1; tentatively, D is TRBD1 (6 bases). Sequenced material: peripheral blood mononuclear cells (PBMCs), taken at new diagnosis, from a patient treated with antithyroid drugs. This clonotype was sampled from a man aged 35 to 55 with Graves disease. The CDR3 DNA reads as TGTGCCAGCAGTTCGGACAGTATCTCAACCGAGCAGTTCTTC. Its protein product is CASSSDSISTEQFF.